This is a list of T cell receptor beta chains from one sample in a study of cytomegalovirus exposure and HLA in healthy donors. Clones were sequenced by immunoSEQ multiplex PCR, and TCRdb holds only the in-frame ones, with some missing. The sample has approximately 150,000 clones, approximately 85% seen once. The sample was PBMCs. These receptors all come from a man aged 50 or older in good health and CMV-seropositive. CDR3s include the opening cysteine and the closing phenylalanine or tryptophan. Each record gives: CDR3 DNA, CDR3 protein, D gene, J gene, V gene, clone size. D genes are given only for firm matches. A clone size is listed for some rows: how often the clone was seen (once, few, many), or a class if it is expanded.

DNA: TGTGCCAGCAGCTCACCCGGCGGGGGGTCCTACGAGCAGTACTTC
CDR3: CASSSPGGGSYEQYF
D: TRBD2
J: TRBJ2-7
V: TRBV4-2
size: -

DNA: TGTGCCAGCTCACCCGGACAGAACACTGAAGCTTTCTTT
CDR3: CASSPGQNTEAFF
D: -
J: TRBJ1-1
V: TRBV18
size: -

DNA: TGTGCCGCCGTCAAGACAGGGAGGTCAGATACGCAGTATTTT
CDR3: CAAVKTGRSDTQYF
D: -
J: TRBJ2-3
V: TRBV28
size: -

DNA: TGTGCCAGCAGCTTTCCTAGCGGGAGGGCCGGGAAAGAGACCCAGTACTTC
CDR3: CASSFPSGRAGKETQYF
D: TRBD2
J: TRBJ2-5
V: TRBV7-2
size: -

DNA: TGTGCCAGCAGCATCGGGGGGACGTTGGCAGATACGCAGTATTTT
CDR3: CASSIGGTLADTQYF
D: TRBD2
J: TRBJ2-3
V: TRBV9
size: -

DNA: TGTGCCAGCAGCTTACGGGGGGCTTCTGGAAACACCATATATTTT
CDR3: CASSLRGASGNTIYF
D: -
J: TRBJ1-3
V: TRBV7-9
size: -

DNA: TGTGCCAGCAGCTTGTTTCGGGACAGCTACTCCTACGAGCAGTACTTC
CDR3: CASSLFRDSYSYEQYF
D: TRBD1
J: TRBJ2-7
V: TRBV5-6
size: -

DNA: TGTGCCAGCAGCCCCGAGGGTTATGGCTACACCTTC
CDR3: CASSPEGYGYTF
D: -
J: TRBJ1-2
V: TRBV5-5
size: -

DNA: TGTGCCAGCAGCTTTACCTCAGCGGGAGATGACGGGGAGCTGTTTTTT
CDR3: CASSFTSAGDDGELFF
D: TRBD2
J: TRBJ2-2
V: TRBV7-9
size: -

DNA: TGTGCCAGCAGCTTAAACAGGGGGCCCTACGAGCAGTACTTC
CDR3: CASSLNRGPYEQYF
D: TRBD1
J: TRBJ2-7
V: TRBV7-2
size: -

DNA: TGTGCCAGTAGGATTGGAGGGAACACTGAAGCTTTCTTT
CDR3: CASRIGGNTEAFF
D: -
J: TRBJ1-1
V: TRBV19
size: once

DNA: TGTGCCAGCAGCTTAATGGGACAGGGTAACTATGGCTACACCTTC
CDR3: CASSLMGQGNYGYTF
D: TRBD1
J: TRBJ1-2
V: TRBV11-1
size: -

DNA: TGTGCCAGCAACCTGGACAGGGGTTTCAATTCACCCCTCCACTTT
CDR3: CASNLDRGFNSPLHF
D: TRBD1
J: TRBJ1-6
V: TRBV5-4
size: -

DNA: TGTGCCAGCAGCTCCCGCCGGGGGGAAGGCAATGAGCAGTTCTTC
CDR3: CASSSRRGEGNEQFF
D: TRBD2
J: TRBJ2-1
V: TRBV5-4
size: once

DNA: TGTGCCAGCAGTTCGCCTCAGGGGAAGGGCTACGAGCAGTACTTC
CDR3: CASSSPQGKGYEQYF
D: -
J: TRBJ2-7
V: TRBV28
size: -

DNA: TGCAGCGTTGAAGATACAGGGTACCAAGAGACCCAGTACTTC
CDR3: CSVEDTGYQETQYF
D: -
J: TRBJ2-5
V: TRBV29-1
size: -

DNA: TGTGCCAGCAGTCTAGGACAGGCCCAGCCCCAGCATTTT
CDR3: CASSLGQAQPQHF
D: TRBD1
J: TRBJ1-5
V: TRBV2
size: -

DNA: TGTGCCAGCAGTTTAGCGGGCGGATTGGGCACTGAAGCTTTCTTT
CDR3: CASSLAGGLGTEAFF
D: -
J: TRBJ1-1
V: TRBV28
size: few

DNA: TGCAGCGTGGGCAACACTGAAGCTTTCTTT
CDR3: CSVGNTEAFF
D: -
J: TRBJ1-1
V: TRBV29-1
size: -

DNA: TGTGCCACCAGCAGAGCCGGAAAACTGTTTTTT
CDR3: CATSRAGKLFF
D: -
J: TRBJ1-4
V: TRBV15
size: -

DNA: TGTGCCAGCAGCGTACCGGGACAGGGAAGCACTGAAGCTTTCTTT
CDR3: CASSVPGQGSTEAFF
D: TRBD1
J: TRBJ1-1
V: TRBV5-6
size: -

DNA: TGTGCCTGGAGTCGGGGTTACAATCAGCCCCAGCATTTT
CDR3: CAWSRGYNQPQHF
D: -
J: TRBJ1-5
V: TRBV30
size: once

DNA: TGTGCCAGCAGTTTCCGCGGGGATGGCGAGCAGTACTTC
CDR3: CASSFRGDGEQYF
D: -
J: TRBJ2-7
V: TRBV28
size: -

DNA: TGTGCCAGTACCCTCAGTGGAGGGCAGGGCATTCAGTACTTC
CDR3: CASTLSGGQGIQYF
D: -
J: TRBJ2-4
V: TRBV19
size: once

DNA: TGTGCCAGCAGTTCCTACAGGGACTCCTACGAGCAGTACTTC
CDR3: CASSSYRDSYEQYF
D: -
J: TRBJ2-7
V: TRBV27
size: -

DNA: TGTGCCAGCAGTTATACACCGTCTGGAAACACCATATATTTT
CDR3: CASSYTPSGNTIYF
D: -
J: TRBJ1-3
V: TRBV2
size: -

DNA: TGTGCCAGCAGCCCTCAATTGAGCTCCTATAATTCACCCCTCCACTTT
CDR3: CASSPQLSSYNSPLHF
D: -
J: TRBJ1-6
V: TRBV6-6
size: -